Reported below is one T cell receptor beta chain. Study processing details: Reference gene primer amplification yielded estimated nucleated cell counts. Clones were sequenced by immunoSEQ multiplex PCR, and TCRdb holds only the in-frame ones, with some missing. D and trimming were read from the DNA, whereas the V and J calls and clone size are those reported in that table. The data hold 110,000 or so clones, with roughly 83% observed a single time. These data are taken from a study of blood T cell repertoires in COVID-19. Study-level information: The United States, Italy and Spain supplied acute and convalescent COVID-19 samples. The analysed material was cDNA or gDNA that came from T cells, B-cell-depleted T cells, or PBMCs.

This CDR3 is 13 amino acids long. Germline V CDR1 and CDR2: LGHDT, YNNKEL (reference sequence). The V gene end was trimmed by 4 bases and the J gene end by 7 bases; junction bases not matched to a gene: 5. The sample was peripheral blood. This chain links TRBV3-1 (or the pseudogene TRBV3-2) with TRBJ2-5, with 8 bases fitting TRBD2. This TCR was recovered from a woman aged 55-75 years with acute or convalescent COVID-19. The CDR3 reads CASSPERGRTQYF. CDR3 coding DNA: TGTGCCAGCAGCCCAGAGCGGGGGCGGACCCAGTACTTC.